The T cell receptor (beta chain) under discussion was sequenced for a study of long-term antiretroviral therapy in people with HIV. Study-level results: Collection of the blood, which took place between the mid-2000s and the late 2010s, possibly occurred under older ART regimens. ART preceded a rise in diversity that nonetheless stayed lower than in transplant donor controls. Clones that had undergone expansion before ART dominated the repertoire at all time points.

Until DNA extraction, the samples held between roughly 1-10 million cryopreserved PBMC. Survey-level immunoSEQ v3.0 assays were run. The data were produced by immunoSEQ multiplex PCR, yet TCRdb's version contains in-frame clones alone and is incomplete. The sample has 20,000 to 25,000 clones, roughly 88% seen once. There are 14 residues in the CDR3. V was pared by 1 base and J by 3 bases, with 10 bases between. Looked up from germline, CDR1 is KGHSH and CDR2 is LQKENI. Remarks on this clone: Its cognate antigen is unknown.

V usage is TRBV18 and J usage is TRBJ2-7; tentative D call: TRBD2 (5 bases). This receptor was identified in a man aged 18 to 35 with HIV. The sequencing here drew on unsorted PBMCs, taken 0.1 years before starting antiretroviral therapy. This chain's CDR3 is CASSPRGLGYEQYF. CDR3 coding DNA: TGTGCCAGCTCACCACGAGGACTCGGCTACGAGCAGTACTTC.